Listed below are T cell receptor beta chains from one sample, sequenced in a study of beta chain features in type 1 diabetes. Clones were sequenced by immunoSEQ multiplex PCR, and TCRdb holds only the in-frame ones, with some missing. Of under 150,000 clones in the sample, 6.9% were seen once. Specimen: central memory CD4+ T cells from blood. The receptors were sampled from a woman aged 25 to 39 in good health. Each CDR3 is given with its conserved first and last residue. The D gene is left open where the match is weak. Rows give clone size only sometimes, using once, few, many, or a class for an expanded clone.

j_call,clone_size,v_call,d_call,cdr3_aa,cdr3_nt
TRBJ1-2,NA,TRBV5-1,NA,CASSLSQGKYGYTF,TGCGCCAGCAGCTTGTCGCAGGGGAAATATGGCTACACCTTC
TRBJ1-1,NA,TRBV5-1,NA,CASSLGQAPNTEAFF,TGCGCCAGCAGCTTGGGGCAGGCGCCGAACACTGAAGCTTTCTTT
TRBJ2-7,NA,TRBV6-1,TRBD2,CASSEWAGGPYEQYF,TGTGCCAGCAGTGAATGGGCGGGAGGGCCCTACGAGCAGTACTTC
TRBJ2-2,few,TRBV4-3,NA,CASSQVGAGLGAGELFF,TGCGCCAGCAGCCAAGTGGGCGCGGGACTCGGGGCTGGGGAGCTGTTTTTT
TRBJ2-7,few,TRBV6-1,TRBD1,CASTPGQGFPYEQYF,TGTGCCAGCACACCGGGACAGGGGTTCCCCTACGAGCAGTACTTC
TRBJ2-7,few,TRBV5-1,TRBD1,CASSYGTGGAYEQYF,TGCGCCAGCAGCTATGGGACAGGGGGGGCCTACGAGCAGTACTTC
TRBJ2-4,many,TRBV4-1,NA,CASAQLPTAKNIQYF,TGCGCCAGCGCCCAACTCCCAACAGCCAAAAACATTCAGTACTTC
TRBJ1-2,few,TRBV11-2,NA,CASSGGSNYGYTF,TGTGCCAGCAGCGGAGGGAGTAACTATGGCTACACCTTC
TRBJ2-4,many,TRBV28,NA,CASSSSSGRADIQYF,TGTGCCAGCAGTTCGAGCTCCGGCAGGGCTGACATTCAGTACTTC
TRBJ2-2,NA,TRBV9,NA,CASSRSGHMNTGELFF,TGTGCCAGCAGCCGTTCGGGACACATGAACACCGGGGAGCTGTTTTTT
TRBJ2-5,few,TRBV5-1,NA,CASSLDPGDQETQYF,TGCGCCAGCAGCTTGGATCCAGGGGACCAAGAGACCCAGTACTTC
TRBJ2-1,NA,TRBV6-5,TRBD2,CASRSGGSSYNEQFF,TGTGCCAGCAGGTCGGGAGGGAGCTCCTACAATGAGCAGTTCTTC
TRBJ1-5,few,TRBV19,NA,CASSIGGIPNQPQHF,TGTGCCAGTAGTATAGGAGGGATCCCCAATCAGCCCCAGCATTTT
TRBJ2-5,NA,TRBV5-5,NA,CASSLGPQQETQYF,TGTGCCAGCAGCTTGGGTCCACAGCAAGAGACCCAGTACTTC
TRBJ2-7,few,TRBV7-2,TRBD2,CASSPGLAGAYEQYF,TGTGCCAGCAGCCCGGGACTAGCGGGAGCCTACGAGCAGTACTTC
TRBJ2-7,NA,TRBV5-1,TRBD1,CASSWRQGDEQYF,TGCGCCAGCAGCTGGCGACAGGGCGACGAGCAGTACTTC
TRBJ2-6,NA,TRBV7-9,TRBD2,CASSLVGLRSGANVLTF,TGTGCCAGCAGCTTAGTGGGACTACGCTCTGGGGCCAACGTCCTGACTTTC
TRBJ2-1,few,TRBV6-4,NA,CASSFVSEQFF,TGTGCCAGCAGTTTCGTATCGGAGCAGTTCTTC
TRBJ2-7,NA,TRBV6-6,NA,CASSYQEVGEQYF,TGTGCCAGCAGTTATCAGGAGGTTGGAGAGCAGTACTTC